This T cell receptor beta chain was sequenced during a study of blood T cells in healthy people across ages. Study-wide points: Per million T cells, the diversity of TCR beta decreased roughly linearly as age advanced. Naive T cell percentage and TCR beta diversity correlated strongly.

For this clonotype: Its antigen remains unidentified.

Primers used in a second PCR of about 7 to 12 cycles were a sample-barcoded 5' primer and a J-beta primer mix. Tags on each cDNA molecule came from a template-switch adaptor with 12 random nucleotides. TCRdb recomputed calls from the 5' RACE reads with MiXCR, one row per CDR3 protein. This table has 920,000 or so distinct CDR3 sequences, 35% to 55% appearing once. Isolated PBMCs totaled at least 6 million in each sample. The sequencing sample was made of blood. This sequence originates from a woman between 55 and 75 years old in good health.

The CDR3 DNA sequence: TGTGCCAGCAGTTTATCCTCATTTTCCTACGAGCAGTTCTTC. It yields the protein CASSLSSFSYEQFF. This chain joins TRBV28 and TRBJ2-1; D remains unclear. Germline CDR1 and CDR2: MDHEN and SYDVKM. V was shortened by 1 base and J by 10 bases, with 14 bases between the two germline ends. The CDR3 length is 14 residues.